This paragraph covers one T cell receptor beta chain sequence. Its antigen is undetermined. With V trimmed by 5 bases and J by 2 bases, 5 bases remained unmatched. This CDR3 has 15 residues. Germline V gene sequence: CDR1 SGHAT, CDR2 FQNNGV. These data originate in a study of T cell responses to AZD1222 COVID-19 vaccine. Findings and limits, study-wide: Clonal diversity was possibly underestimated; the donors were predominantly white British and more often female. Just a handful of AZD1222 recipients were seropositive at baseline. Across spike, vaccine-associated CD4 TCRs were found, dominant at 160-218 and 743-854. Repertoires were collected only later (after the peak T cell response had occurred).

This table comes from immunoSEQ multiplex PCR, and its TCRdb copy is limited to in-frame clones, with some not included. In the table there are about 170,000 clones, 80% to 95% of which are singletons. This sequence was found in an adult in good health. The V call is TRBV11-2, the J call TRBJ2-1; 8 nucleotides match TRBD2. The sample was peripheral blood, taken on day 0 of AZD1222 vaccination. Written as DNA, the CDR3 is TGTGCCAGCAGCCAATACGGGGGGGCCTACAATGAGCAGTTCTTC. This encodes CASSQYGGAYNEQFF.